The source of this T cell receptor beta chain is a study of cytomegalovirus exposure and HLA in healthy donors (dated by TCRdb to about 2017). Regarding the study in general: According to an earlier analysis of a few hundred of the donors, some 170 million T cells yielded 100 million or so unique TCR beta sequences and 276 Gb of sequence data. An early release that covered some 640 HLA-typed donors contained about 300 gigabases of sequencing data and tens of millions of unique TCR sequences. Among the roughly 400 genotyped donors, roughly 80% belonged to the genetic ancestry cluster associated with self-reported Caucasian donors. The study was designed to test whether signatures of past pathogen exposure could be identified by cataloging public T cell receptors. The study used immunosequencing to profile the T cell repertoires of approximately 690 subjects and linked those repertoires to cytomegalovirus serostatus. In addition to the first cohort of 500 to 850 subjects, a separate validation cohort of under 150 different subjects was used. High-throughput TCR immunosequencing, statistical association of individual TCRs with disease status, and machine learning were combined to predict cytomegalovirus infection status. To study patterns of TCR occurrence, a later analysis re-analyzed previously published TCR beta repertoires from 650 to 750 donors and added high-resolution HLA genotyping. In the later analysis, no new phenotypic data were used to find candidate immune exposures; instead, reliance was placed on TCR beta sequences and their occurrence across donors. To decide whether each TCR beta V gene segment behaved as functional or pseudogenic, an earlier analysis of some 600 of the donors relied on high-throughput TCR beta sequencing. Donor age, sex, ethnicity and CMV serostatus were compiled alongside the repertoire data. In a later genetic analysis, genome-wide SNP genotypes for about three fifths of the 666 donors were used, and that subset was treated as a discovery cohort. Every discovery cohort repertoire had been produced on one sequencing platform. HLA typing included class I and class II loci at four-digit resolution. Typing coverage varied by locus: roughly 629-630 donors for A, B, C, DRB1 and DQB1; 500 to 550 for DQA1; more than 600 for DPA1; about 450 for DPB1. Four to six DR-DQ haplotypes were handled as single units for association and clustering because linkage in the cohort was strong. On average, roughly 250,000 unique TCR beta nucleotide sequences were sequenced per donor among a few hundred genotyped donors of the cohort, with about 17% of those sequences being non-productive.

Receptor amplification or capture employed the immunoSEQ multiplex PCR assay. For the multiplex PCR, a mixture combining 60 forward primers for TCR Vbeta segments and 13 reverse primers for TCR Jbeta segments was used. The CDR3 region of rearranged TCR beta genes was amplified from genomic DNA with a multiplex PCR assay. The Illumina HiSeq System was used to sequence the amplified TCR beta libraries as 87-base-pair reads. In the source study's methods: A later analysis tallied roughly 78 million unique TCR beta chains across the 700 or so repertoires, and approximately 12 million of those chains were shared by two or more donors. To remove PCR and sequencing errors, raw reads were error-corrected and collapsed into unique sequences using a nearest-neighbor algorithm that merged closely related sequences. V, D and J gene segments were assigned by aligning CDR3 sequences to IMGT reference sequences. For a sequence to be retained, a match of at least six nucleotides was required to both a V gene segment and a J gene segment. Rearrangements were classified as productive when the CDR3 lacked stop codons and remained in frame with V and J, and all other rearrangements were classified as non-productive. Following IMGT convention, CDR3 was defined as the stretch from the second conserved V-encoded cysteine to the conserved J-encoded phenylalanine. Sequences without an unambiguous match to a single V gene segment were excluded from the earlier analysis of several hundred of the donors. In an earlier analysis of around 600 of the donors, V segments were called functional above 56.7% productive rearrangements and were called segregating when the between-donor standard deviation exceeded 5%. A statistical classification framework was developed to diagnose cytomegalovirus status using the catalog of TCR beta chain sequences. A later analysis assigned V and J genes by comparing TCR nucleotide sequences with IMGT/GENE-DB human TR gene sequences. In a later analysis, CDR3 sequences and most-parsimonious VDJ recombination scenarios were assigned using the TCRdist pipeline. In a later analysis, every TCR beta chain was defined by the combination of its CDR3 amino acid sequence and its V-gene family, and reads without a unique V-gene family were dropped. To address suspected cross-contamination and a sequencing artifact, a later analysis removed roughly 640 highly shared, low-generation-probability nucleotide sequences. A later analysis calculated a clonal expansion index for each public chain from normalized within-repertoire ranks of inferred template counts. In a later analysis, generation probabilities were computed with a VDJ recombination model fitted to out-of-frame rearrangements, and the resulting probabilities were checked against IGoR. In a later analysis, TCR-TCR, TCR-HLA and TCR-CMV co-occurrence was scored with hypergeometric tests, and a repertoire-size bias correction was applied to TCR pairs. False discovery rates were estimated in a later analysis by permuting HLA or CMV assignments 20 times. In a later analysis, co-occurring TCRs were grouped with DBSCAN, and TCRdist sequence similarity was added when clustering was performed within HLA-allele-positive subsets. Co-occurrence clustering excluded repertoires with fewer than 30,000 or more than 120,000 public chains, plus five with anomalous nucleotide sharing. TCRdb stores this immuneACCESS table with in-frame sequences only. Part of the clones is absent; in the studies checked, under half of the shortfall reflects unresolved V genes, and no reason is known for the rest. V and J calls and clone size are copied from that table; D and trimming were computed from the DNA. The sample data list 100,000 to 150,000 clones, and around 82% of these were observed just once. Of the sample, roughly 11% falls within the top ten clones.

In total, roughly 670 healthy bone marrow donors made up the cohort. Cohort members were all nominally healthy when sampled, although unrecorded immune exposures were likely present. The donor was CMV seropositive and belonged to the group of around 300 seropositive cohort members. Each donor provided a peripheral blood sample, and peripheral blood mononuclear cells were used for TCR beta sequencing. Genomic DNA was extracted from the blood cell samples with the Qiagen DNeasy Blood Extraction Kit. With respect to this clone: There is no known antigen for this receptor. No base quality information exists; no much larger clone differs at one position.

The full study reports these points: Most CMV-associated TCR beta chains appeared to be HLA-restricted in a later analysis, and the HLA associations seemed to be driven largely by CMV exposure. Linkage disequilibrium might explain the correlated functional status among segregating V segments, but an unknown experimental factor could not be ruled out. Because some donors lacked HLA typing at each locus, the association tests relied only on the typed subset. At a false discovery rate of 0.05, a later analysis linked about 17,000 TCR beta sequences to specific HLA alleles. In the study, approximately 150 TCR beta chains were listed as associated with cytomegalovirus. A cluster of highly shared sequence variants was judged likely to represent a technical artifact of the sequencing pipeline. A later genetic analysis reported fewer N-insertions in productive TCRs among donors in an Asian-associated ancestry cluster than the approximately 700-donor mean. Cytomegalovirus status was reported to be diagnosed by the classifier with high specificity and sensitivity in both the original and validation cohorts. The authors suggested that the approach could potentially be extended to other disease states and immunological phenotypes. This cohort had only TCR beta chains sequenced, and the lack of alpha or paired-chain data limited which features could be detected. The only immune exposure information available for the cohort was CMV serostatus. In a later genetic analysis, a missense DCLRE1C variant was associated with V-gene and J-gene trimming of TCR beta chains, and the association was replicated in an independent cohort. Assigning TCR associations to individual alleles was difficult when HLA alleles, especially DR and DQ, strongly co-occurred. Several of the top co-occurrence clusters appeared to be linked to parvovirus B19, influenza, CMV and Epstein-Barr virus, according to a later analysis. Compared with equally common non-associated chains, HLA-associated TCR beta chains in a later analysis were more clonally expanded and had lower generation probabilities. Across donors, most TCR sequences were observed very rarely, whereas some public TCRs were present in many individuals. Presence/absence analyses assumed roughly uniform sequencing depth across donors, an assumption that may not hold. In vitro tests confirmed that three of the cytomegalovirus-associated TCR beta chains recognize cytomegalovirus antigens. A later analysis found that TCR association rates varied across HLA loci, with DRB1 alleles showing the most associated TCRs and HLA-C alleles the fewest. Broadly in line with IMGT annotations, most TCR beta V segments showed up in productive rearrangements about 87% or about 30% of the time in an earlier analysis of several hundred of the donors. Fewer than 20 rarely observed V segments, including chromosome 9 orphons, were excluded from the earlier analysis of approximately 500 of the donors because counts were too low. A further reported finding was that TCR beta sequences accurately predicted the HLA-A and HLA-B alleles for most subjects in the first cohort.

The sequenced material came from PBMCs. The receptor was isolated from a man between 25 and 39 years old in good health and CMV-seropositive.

Here the CDR3 is given as CASSLNTGAYEQYF. In nucleotides, the sequence is TGTGCCAGCAGCCTGAACACAGGGGCCTACGAGCAGTACTTC. The receptor chain draws on TRBV9 and TRBJ2-5, with 7 central nucleotides matching TRBD1. The DNA end is more similar to TRBJ2-7, so the J call may be wrong. The CDR3 has 14 amino acids, counting the end cysteine and phenylalanine. Only the CDR3 DNA is retained, 42 bases long and in frame from the first base. The germline V gene supplies CDR1 SGDLS and CDR2 YYNGEE.